This T cell receptor (beta chain) was sequenced during a study of identical twins. This CDR3 has 15 residues. The germline CDR1 and CDR2 sequences are SEHNR and FQNEAQ (reference sequence). Between the trimmed V and J ends, which lost 0 bases and 5 bases, there was a span of 10 bases. TCRdb reprocessed the 5' RACE reads via MiXCR and lists one record per CDR3 protein. The sample carries hundreds of thousands of distinct CDR3 sequences, around a sixth recorded once. With no exceptions, donors were healthy Caucasians. Another study also made use of these data, one on T cells expressing NK-cell markers. That publication notes: One of the eight sequenced donors was seronegative, whereas the other seven were HCMV-seropositive. Top CD8+ clonotypes included the dominant CD3+CD56+NKG2C+ clonotypes in roughly 6 donors.

The sample was PBMCs. The clonotype originates from a woman aged 18-29 years in good health. The rearrangement joins TRBV7-9 to TRBJ2-2; TRBD1 might be the D (5 bases). In DNA form, the CDR3 reads TGTGCCAGCAGCTTAGCAGCCAGGGCTACCGGGGAGCTGTTTTTT. This encodes CASSLAARATGELFF.